These 27 T cell receptor beta chains were sequenced from one sample in a study of PD-1 blockade in mismatch repair-deficient tumors. This table comes from immunoSEQ multiplex PCR, and its TCRdb copy is limited to in-frame clones, with some not included. The sample has roughly 79,000 clones, roughly 80% seen once. Source: peripheral blood, taken 44 weeks after starting pembrolizumab. These receptors came from an adult with mismatch repair-deficient cancer.

The chain has TRBV30 and TRBJ2-5; unclear D gene. Per the germline V gene, CDR1 is GTSNPN and CDR2 is SVGIG (reference sequence). V lost 1 base to trimming and J lost 3 bases, with 12 bases between them. The CDR3 is 14 amino acids. The CDR3 bases are TGTGCCTGGAGTGACGACGGATTAGAAGAGACCCAGTACTTC. Translated, it gives CAWSDDGLEETQYF.

Regarding this clone: Other DNA variants within this sample encode the same CDR3. The chain couples TRBV9 to TRBJ1-1; no clear D gene. This CDR3 contains 14 residues. Trimming shortened V by 0 bases and J by 0 bases, and 6 bases separated the two germline ends. Germline loops: CDR1 SGDLS, CDR2 YYNGEE. CDR3 bases: TGTGCCAGCAGCGTAGGGAGTTTGAACACTGAAGCTTTCTTT. It translates to CASSVGSLNTEAFF.

In its sample, this clone was seen a few times. This chain joins TRBV7-2 and TRBJ2-7, with 7 bases matching TRBD1. This CDR3 region has 12 residues. Trimming took 5 bases from V and 8 from J; bases not matched to a gene: 6. Germline CDR1 is SGHTA and CDR2 is FQGNSA. The CDR3 DNA sequence: TGTGCCAGCAGCCGGACAGGTTTCAAGCAGTACTTC. Translated, it gives CASSRTGFKQYF.

The V call is TRBV19, the J call TRBJ1-1; maybe TRBD1 (5 bases). This CDR3 comprises 13 residues. Germline loops: CDR1 LNHDA, CDR2 SQIVND (reference sequence). Trimming removed 3 bases from V and 10 bases from J, with 15 bases in between. CDR3 nucleotides: TGTGCCAGTAGTATCAGTGGGGCTAACTCAGCTTTCTTT. Translation: CASSISGANSAFF.

This chain joins TRBV28 and TRBJ1-1, with a tentative D call TRBD1 (5 bases). CDR1 and CDR2 (germline): MDHEN, SYDVKM. V dropped 3 bases and J dropped 2 bases, with 10 bases sitting between them. The CDR3 contains 14 residues. The CDR3 nucleotides are TGTGCCAGCAGTTTGACAGCGACAAACACTGAAGCTTTCTTT. Translated: CASSLTATNTEAFF.

The chain employs TRBV6-5 and TRBJ2-3; 7 nucleotides align to TRBD2. The trim removed 5 bases at V and 4 bases at J, leaving 3 bases unmatched. Germline CDR1 reads MNHEY; CDR2 reads SVGAGI. This CDR3 region has 13 residues. For the CDR3, the DNA is TGTGCCAGCAGTAAGACTAGCTCAGATACGCAGTATTTT. Encoded protein: CASSKTSSDTQYF.

The J gene is TRBJ2-7, the V gene TRBV6-5, with D perhaps TRBD1 (6 bases). Germline CDR1 and CDR2: MNHEY and SVGAGI. Trimming stripped 0 bases from V and 6 bases from J, with 15 bases between. CDR3 size: 15 residues. CDR3 DNA sequence: TGTGCCAGCAGTTACTCGGTGTTTGGGGGCTTCGAGCAGTACTTC. Translation gives CASSYSVFGGFEQYF.

The genes are TRBV7-2 and TRBJ2-7; weak D call: TRBD1 (5 bases). The CDR3 loop spans 11 amino acids. Germline CDR1 reads SGHTA; CDR2 reads FQGNSA. Trimming removed 5 bases from V and 7 bases from J, with 9 bases in between. For the CDR3, the DNA is TGTGCCAGCAGCACCAGACAGGAGCAGTACTTC. Translation: CASSTRQEQYF.

This clone was detected once. V usage is TRBV7-9 and J usage is TRBJ2-7; D unresolved. V was trimmed by 1 base and J by 4 bases, leaving 8 bases between them. Germline CDR1 and CDR2: SEHNR and FQNEAQ (reference sequence). The CDR3 consists of 13 residues. The DNA of the CDR3 is TGTGCCAGCAGCTTAGGTGAGATTTACGAGCAGTACTTC. Translating it yields CASSLGEIYEQYF.

CDR3 protein: CASSSLAEPGNEQFF. In DNA, the CDR3 is TGCGCCAGCAGCTCACTAGCGGAACCCGGCAATGAGCAGTTCTTC. The rearrangement joins TRBV5-1 to TRBJ2-1, with TRBD2 matching 8 bases. The CDR3 has 15 amino acids. Per the germline V gene, CDR1 is SGHRS and CDR2 is YFSETQ. V was pared by 3 bases and J by 6 bases, with 8 bases of the junction left unmatched.

This clone was found a few times. This chain uses TRBV5-1 with TRBJ2-1, with 10 bases fitting TRBD1. CDR3 size: 13 residues. V gave up 0 bases and J gave up 10 bases; unmatched junction bases: 1. CDR1 and CDR2 from the germline V gene are SGHRS and YFSETQ. DNA of the CDR3: TGCGCCAGCAGCTTGGGGACAGGGGGAGAGCAGTTCTTC. Amino acids: CASSLGTGGEQFF.

The chain links TRBV15 to TRBJ2-7; possibly TRBD1 or TRBD2 for D (5 bases each). The CDR3 totals 14 residues. Germline CDR1 reads LNHNV; CDR2 reads YYDKDF (reference sequence). V was pared by 1 base and J by 3 bases, with 10 bases between. CDR3 sequence (DNA): TGTGCCACCAGCAGAGTGGGGGACGGCTACGAGCAGTACTTC. Translating it yields CATSRVGDGYEQYF.

The V call is TRBV4-2, the J call TRBJ1-5; the D gene is possibly TRBD1 (5 bases). CDR1 is LGHNA and CDR2 is YNFKEQ in the germline V gene. V was cut by 0 bases and J by 3 bases, with 9 bases left in between. The CDR3 totals 15 residues. DNA of the CDR3: TGTGCCAGCAGCCAAGAGGCAGGGCACAATCAGCCCCAGCATTTT. This encodes CASSQEAGHNQPQHF.

This rearrangement joins TRBV28 to TRBJ2-7, with D perhaps matching TRBD2 (6 bases). Germline CDR1 and CDR2: MDHEN and SYDVKM. V was clipped by 5 bases and J by 6 bases, with 17 bases between them. The CDR3 runs 14 residues. Here the CDR3 DNA reads TGTGCCAGCAGTCCCAGGGACTGGCTCGCCGAGCAGTACTTC. Translated: CASSPRDWLAEQYF.

This clone was seen more than once but under ten times. This rearrangement joins TRBV7-2 to TRBJ1-1; D is unresolved. CDR3 length equals 16 residues. The germline V and J ends were trimmed by 0 bases and 3 bases, with 14 bases remaining between them. Germline V gene sequence: CDR1 SGHTA, CDR2 FQGNSA. The DNA of the CDR3 is TGTGCCAGCAGCTTAGCAGGACGGAGTGGGGACACTGAAGCTTTCTTT. Amino acid sequence: CASSLAGRSGDTEAFF.

The chain is built from TRBV12-5 and TRBJ1-5, with D possibly being TRBD1 (5 bases). The CDR3 is 17 residues long. Trimming left V 5 bases short and J 3 bases short, with 20 bases between. CDR1 and CDR2 (germline): LGHNT, FRNRAP. The CDR3 here is CASGPIALGELNQPQHF. The CDR3 bases are TGTGCTAGTGGTCCGATTGCTTTGGGGGAACTCAATCAGCCCCAGCATTTT.

V is TRBV7-9 and J is TRBJ2-1, with a tentative D call TRBD1 (7 bases). The CDR3 spans 15 residues. V was clipped by 5 bases and J by 2 bases, with 13 bases between them. CDR1 SEHNR and CDR2 FQNEAQ come from the germline V gene (reference sequence). As DNA, the CDR3 is TGTGCCAGCAGCGCGGGACAGAGTACCTACAATGAGCAGTTCTTC. Translation gives CASSAGQSTYNEQFF.

The chain has TRBV2 and TRBJ1-3; D is ambiguous. This CDR3 has 11 amino acids. The V gene lost 4 bases and the J gene lost 8 bases, with 6 bases spanning the gap. Germline values: CDR1 SNHLY, CDR2 FYNNEI. The CDR3 DNA is TGTGCCAGCAGTGTCGGGGACACCATATATTTT. Translating gives CASSVGDTIYF.

CDR3 sequence: CASSPLGSGQGNTEAFF. CDR3 DNA sequence: TGCGCCAGCAGCCCCCTGGGGTCAGGACAGGGAAACACTGAAGCTTTCTTT. The V and J genes are TRBV5-1 and TRBJ1-1; 8 bases are a match to TRBD1. CDR1 and CDR2 (germline): SGHRS, YFSETQ. CDR3 length equals 17 residues. V lost 4 bases to trimming and J lost 2 bases; unmatched junction nucleotides: 13.

The table lists this clone with a count of one. This rearrangement joins TRBV9 to TRBJ2-2; D remains ambiguous. The CDR3 runs 12 residues. The V gene lost 3 bases and the J gene lost 5 bases, with 5 bases spanning the gap. Germline CDR1 reads SGDLS; CDR2 reads YYNGEE. The CDR3 nucleotides read TGTGCCAGCAGCGCTGGGACCGGGGAGCTGTTTTTT. It specifies CASSAGTGELFF.

This clone was recorded only once. The chain couples TRBV7-9 to TRBJ2-1, with D possibly called TRBD1 or TRBD2 (5 bases each). CDR1 SEHNR and CDR2 FQNEAQ come from the germline V gene (reference sequence). The CDR3 totals 15 residues. Trimming stripped 3 bases from V and 0 bases from J, with 9 bases between. This CDR3 is CASSFPGSSYNEQFF. The CDR3 bases are TGTGCCAGCAGCTTTCCAGGGAGCTCCTACAATGAGCAGTTCTTC.

The chain has TRBV7-2 and TRBJ2-5; D might be TRBD2 (6 bases). With 2 bases removed from V and 2 bases from J, the gap between germline ends came to 9 bases. This CDR3 contains 14 residues. The germline V gene encodes CDR1 SGHTA and CDR2 FQGNSA. The CDR3 sequence: CASSLSGPQETQYF. For the CDR3, the DNA is TGTGCCAGCAGCTTAAGCGGGCCTCAAGAGACCCAGTACTTC.

The chain combines TRBV5-1 with TRBJ2-7; 7 bases fit TRBD2. CDR3 size: 13 residues. J lost 5 bases, V lost 3 bases, and 5 bases had no gene match. Germline CDR1 SGHRS, CDR2 YFSETQ. For the CDR3, the DNA is TGCGCCAGCAGCTCCTTGGCGGGAGACGAGCAGTACTTC. Translating gives CASSSLAGDEQYF.

This clone was detected only a few times. The chain couples TRBV7-6 to TRBJ1-3; no definite D call. CDR1 SGHVS and CDR2 FNYEAQ come from the germline V gene. The V gene lost 1 base and the J gene lost 0 bases, with 10 bases spanning the gap. The CDR3 has 16 residues. The CDR3 DNA sequence: TGTGCCAGCAGCTTAGTCCCCCAGAGCTCTGGAAACACCATATATTTT. This translates into CASSLVPQSSGNTIYF. The entire variable domain, with the rest obtained from reference TRBV7-6 and TRBJ1-3, is as follows: GAGVSQSPRYKVTKRGQDVALRCDPISGHVSLYWYRQALGQGPEFLTYFNYEAQQDKSGLPNDRFSAERPEGSISTLTIQRTEQRDSAMYRCASSLVPQSSGNTIYFGEGSWLTVV.

This clone was recorded a few times. V is TRBV18 and J is TRBJ2-5; TRBD2 agrees at 9 bases. J gave up 5 bases and V 4 bases, and 20 bases lay outside the gene matches. The CDR3 contains 19 residues. Per germline, CDR1 KGHSH and CDR2 LQKENI. In nucleotides, the CDR3 is TGTGCCAGCTCACGTGATCCGGCCTTGGGTAGCGGGAGAGCCGAGACCCAGTACTTC. Protein product: CASSRDPALGSGRAETQYF.

The CDR3 spells CASSWGNNEQFF. CDR3 bases: TGTGCCAGCAGCTGGGGGAACAATGAGCAGTTCTTC. V is TRBV5-4 and J is TRBJ2-1; D could derive from TRBD1 or TRBD2 (5 bases each). The CDR3 totals 12 residues. Germline CDR1 reads SGHNT; CDR2 reads YYREEE (reference sequence). Trimming removed 3 bases from V and 5 bases from J, with 6 bases in between.

This CDR3 is CASSERPYGYTF. CDR3 DNA: TGTGCCAGCAGTGAGCGGCCTTATGGCTACACCTTC. The chain has TRBV2 and TRBJ1-2; D remains unclear. The CDR3 sequence is 12 residues long. Germline CDR1 and CDR2: SNHLY and FYNNEI. The ends were cut back, 3 bases at V and 5 bases at J, with 7 bases in the middle.